This entry lists 16 T cell receptor beta chains sequenced from one sample in a study of human T cells and chemical hapten exposure. TCRdb analysed the RACE reads with MiXCR anew, one entry per CDR3 protein. The data contain more than 85,000 distinct CDR3 sequences, 8.5% of them singletons. Time point denoted: pre-sensitization, week 0. Treatment: therapeutic diphenylcyclopropenone sensitization with weekly scalp DPC. This sample comprised whole blood, obtained in connection with sensitization to the hapten diphenylcyclopropenone (DPC). The receptors here all came from a man aged 40-55 years with alopecia areata. Some clones in this sample may be carry-over from other donors' samples.

This clonotype came up many times. The V and J genes are TRBV29-1 and TRBJ2-7; D is undetermined. The CDR3 extends over 11 amino acids. Trimming took 5 bases from V and 1 from J, leaving 6 bases between them. In germline, CDR1 is SQVTM, CDR2 ANQGSEA. The chain's CDR3 is CSVLVSYEQYF. In DNA form, the CDR3 reads TGCAGCGTTCTCGTTTCCTACGAGCAGTACTTC.

This clonotype was counted only a few times. J is TRBJ2-6 and V is TRBV4-2; 9 bases align to TRBD1. Trimming took 4 bases from V and 3 from J; bases not matched to a gene: 10. Per the germline V gene, CDR1 is LGHNA and CDR2 is YNFKEQ. This CDR3 region has 18 residues. The CDR3: CASSPEGQGLGGANVLTF. DNA for the CDR3: TGTGCCAGCAGCCCTGAGGGACAGGGCCTTGGTGGGGCCAACGTCCTGACTTTC.

This clonotype was observed many times. The chain recombines TRBV9 with TRBJ1-3, with D uncertain. The CDR3 totals 14 residues. Looked up from germline, CDR1 is SGDLS and CDR2 is YYNGEE. V lost 3 bases to trimming and J lost 2 bases, with 9 bases between them. The CDR3: CASSAGLTGNTIYF. The CDR3 DNA follows: TGTGCCAGCAGCGCCGGCCTCACTGGAAACACCATATATTTT. The entire variable domain, with the rest obtained from reference TRBV9 and TRBJ1-3, is as follows: DSGVTQTPKHLITATGQRVTLRCSPRSGDLSVYWYQQSLDQGLQFLIQYYNGEERAKGNILERFSAQQFPDLHSELNLSSLELGDSALYFCASSAGLTGNTIYFGEGSWLTVV.

This clonotype was found many times. The rearrangement links TRBV5-1 to TRBJ2-7, with 9 nucleotides matching TRBD1. V was clipped by 4 bases and J by 0 bases; unmatched bases: 5. The CDR3 loop spans 15 amino acids. CDR1 is SGHRS, CDR2 YFSETQ, per germline. Written as DNA, the CDR3 is TGCGCCAGCAGCGTTGGGACAGGGAGCTCCTACGAGCAGTACGTC. It translates to CASSVGTGSSYEQYV.

The chain joins TRBV24-1 to TRBJ2-5; 11 bases map to TRBD2. Losses at the gene ends were 2 bases for V and 3 bases for J; bases not matched to a gene: 4. CDR3 size: 16 residues. CDR1 and CDR2 from the germline V gene are KGHDR and SFDVKD. CDR3 in DNA: TGTGCCACCAGTGATTCCAGACTAGCGGGAAAAGAGACCCAGTACTTC. This encodes CATSDSRLAGKETQYF.

This clonotype was detected ten times or more. The rearrangement links TRBV3-1 to TRBJ2-1, with 10 positions matching TRBD2. J was trimmed by 9 bases and V by 4 bases; bases with no gene match: 12. The length of the CDR3 is 16 residues. Germline CDR1 LGHDT, CDR2 YNNKEL (reference sequence). CDR3 amino acids: CASSLFGLAEGGEQFF. CDR3 in DNA: TGTGCCAGCAGCCTTTTTGGACTAGCGGAGGGGGGTGAGCAGTTCTTC.

The rearrangement uses TRBV5-1 and TRBJ2-1, with 9 bases that match TRBD2. J was trimmed by 0 bases and V by 1 base; bases with no gene match: 8. CDR1 and CDR2 from the germline V gene are SGHRS and YFSETQ. The CDR3 consists of 18 residues. This chain's CDR3 is CASSLTTSGISSYNEQFF. For the CDR3, the DNA is TGCGCCAGCAGCTTGACGACTAGCGGCATTTCCTCCTACAATGAGCAGTTCTTC. The variable domain in full, with the rest retrieved from reference TRBV5-1 and TRBJ2-1, is KAGVTQTPRYLIKTRGQQVTLSCSPISGHRSVSWYQQTPGQGLQFLFEYFSETQRNKGNFPGRFSGRQFSNSRSEMNVSTLELGDSALYLCASSLTTSGISSYNEQFFGPGTRLTVL.

This clonotype has a count of ten or more. The chain combines TRBV28 with TRBJ2-1; 11 positions match TRBD2. The CDR3 has 15 residues. Per the germline V gene, CDR1 is MDHEN and CDR2 is SYDVKM. J was trimmed by 4 bases and V by 6 bases; bases with no gene match: 5. CDR3: CASSRTSGSYNEQFF. Here the CDR3 DNA reads TGTGCCAGCAGCCGCACTAGCGGGAGTTACAATGAGCAGTTCTTC.

This chain joins TRBV5-6 and TRBJ2-1, with D perhaps TRBD1 (7 bases). The CDR3 totals 16 residues. Germline V CDR1 and CDR2: SGHDT, YYEEEE. With 4 bases removed from V and 6 bases from J, the gap between germline ends came to 20 bases. The CDR3 sequence is CASSPFLDQGGNEQFF. The CDR3 DNA reads as TGTGCCAGCAGCCCCTTTCTTGACCAGGGGGGCAATGAGCAGTTCTTC.

This clonotype was seen more than once but under ten times. The V call is TRBV5-1, the J call TRBJ1-1; D is perhaps TRBD1 (6 bases). The CDR3 has 14 residues. Germline CDR1 is SGHRS and CDR2 is YFSETQ. V lost 0 bases and J lost 5, with 11 bases in between. Here the CDR3 reads CASSLVGASTEAFF. DNA of the CDR3: TGCGCCAGCAGCTTGGTGGGGGCTAGTACTGAAGCTTTCTTT.

This clonotype appeared a few times. The rearrangement links TRBV7-2 to TRBJ2-1; no clear D gene. With 4 bases removed from V and 0 bases from J, the gap between germline ends came to 10 bases. The CDR3 runs to 15 residues. Germline-derived CDR1 and CDR2 are SGHTA and FQGNSA. CDR3 sequence reads: CASSSDISSYNEQFF. The CDR3 DNA reads TGTGCCAGCAGCTCAGACATCAGCTCCTACAATGAGCAGTTCTTC.

This clonotype was found a few times. CDR3: CASSLALDSLTTDTQYF. CDR3 DNA: TGTGCCAGCAGCTTGGCCTTAGACAGCCTAACCACAGATACGCAGTATTTT. The chain couples TRBV5-4 to TRBJ2-3, with D possibly matching TRBD1 (5 bases). The V gene lost 0 bases and the J gene lost 2 bases, with 16 bases spanning the gap. Germline V gene data show CDR1 as SGHNT and CDR2 as YYREEE (reference sequence). The CDR3 length is 17 residues. Full variable domain (missing parts from reference TRBV5-4 and TRBJ2-3): ETGVTQSPTHLIKTRGQQVTLRCSSQSGHNTVSWYQQALGQGPQFIFQYYREEENGRGNFPPRFSGLQFPNYSSELNVNALELDDSALYLCASSLALDSLTTDTQYFGPGTRLTVL.

The sample holds many counts of this clonotype. The chain recombines TRBV12-3 or TRBV12-4 with TRBJ2-7, with 8 bases aligning to TRBD1. The CDR3 consists of 13 residues. V lost 3 bases, J lost 6 bases, and 4 bases stayed unmatched. The CDR3 DNA reads TGTGCCAGCAGTTTCAAGCAGGGGGCCGAGCAGTACGTC. Amino acid sequence: CASSFKQGAEQYV.

This clonotype was observed a few times. This chain joins TRBV24-1 and TRBJ1-1; 7 bases match TRBD1. The germline V gene has CDR1 KGHDR and CDR2 SFDVKD. The CDR3 covers 15 residues. V gave up 2 bases and J gave up 6 bases; unmatched junction bases: 8. The DNA for the CDR3 is TGTGCCACCAGTGATTCGGGGCAGGGGGACTCTGAAGCTTTCTTT. Translation: CATSDSGQGDSEAFF.

The chain is built from TRBV6-5 and TRBJ2-1; a possible D gene is TRBD2 (5 bases). The CDR3 is made up of 15 amino acids. Trimming stripped 2 bases from V and 3 bases from J, with 11 bases between. CDR1 and CDR2 from the germline V gene are MNHEY and SVGAGI. The CDR3 DNA follows: TGTGCCAGCAGTTACCGCTCCGAGGGCTACAATGAGCAGTTCTTC. It yields the protein CASSYRSEGYNEQFF.

V gene TRBV28 combines with J gene TRBJ2-1; D unresolved. V shed 2 bases and J shed 8 bases, with 4 bases lying between them. CDR3 length: 11 amino acids. Germline values: CDR1 MDHEN, CDR2 SYDVKM. CDR3 sequence (DNA): TGTGCCAGCAGTTTACTCTATGAGCAGTTCTTC. It specifies CASSLLYEQFF.